Listed here are 26 T cell receptor beta chains from one sample, sequenced in a study of T cells in Graves' hyperthyroidism and ophthalmopathy. Researchers amplified the TCR beta CDR3 regions from RNA transcripts. Carried out on the TCR CDR3, a first-round RT-PCR used the HTBI primer set. TCRdb fed the multiplex PCR reads into MiXCR, producing one record per CDR3 protein. This sample has roughly 640,000 distinct CDR3 sequences, with around 15% found just once. The material sequenced was blood. These receptors originate from a woman aged 40 to 55 with Graves' ophthalmopathy.

The genes are TRBV28 and TRBJ2-5, with D possibly being TRBD1 (6 bases). Per germline, CDR1 MDHEN and CDR2 SYDVKM. The CDR3 is 16 residues long. V was cut by 5 bases and J by 0 bases, with 16 bases left in between. This chain's CDR3 is CASSPRQALYQETQYF. CDR3 nucleotides: TGTGCCAGCAGTCCACGACAGGCTCTGTACCAAGAGACCCAGTACTTC.

This clonotype occurred many times. V usage is TRBV30 and J usage is TRBJ1-3; D gene ambiguous. The V end was cut by 1 base, the J end by 4 bases, with 5 bases between. The germline gives CDR1 GTSNPN, CDR2 SVGIG (reference sequence). The CDR3 sequence is 12 residues long. In nucleotides, the CDR3 is TGTGCCTGGAGTGGGGGAGGAAACACCATATATTTT. Translated: CAWSGGGNTIYF.

This clonotype was picked up many times. The genes are TRBV12-3 or TRBV12-4 and TRBJ2-7, with TRBD2 matching over 9 bases. The length of the CDR3 is 14 residues. Trimming removed 3 bases from V and 6 bases from J; junction bases left unmatched: 6. CDR3 loop: CASSFGGGAGEQYF. DNA of the CDR3: TGTGCCAGCAGTTTTGGCGGGGGGGCCGGCGAGCAGTACTTC.

The rearrangement joins TRBV11-2 to TRBJ2-1, with no clear D. Trimming took off 7 bases at V and 9 bases at J, with 19 bases between the two ends. The germline V gene has CDR1 SGHAT and CDR2 FQNNGV. The CDR3 covers 14 residues. For the CDR3, the DNA is TGTGCCAGCATAGGGTTCTCGGGCCTGGGTGAGCAGTTCTTC. Amino acids: CASIGFSGLGEQFF. The full variable domain, its missing parts supplied by reference TRBV11-2 and TRBJ2-1, is EAGVAQSPRYKIIEKRQSVAFWCNPISGHATLYWYQQILGQGPKLLIQFQNNGVVDDSQLPKDRFSAERLKGVDSTLKIQPAKLEDSAVYLCASIGFSGLGEQFFGPGTRLTVL.

The chain joins TRBV10-1 to TRBJ2-3; possible D gene TRBD2, 6 bases. The CDR3 is 15 amino acids. V lost 4 bases, J lost 0 bases, and 11 bases lay in between. Germline assignment: CDR1 WNHNN and CDR2 SYGVQD (reference sequence). DNA of the CDR3: TGCGCCAGCAGTGCGGGGGTCAGTAGCACAGATACGCAGTATTTT. Protein sequence: CASSAGVSSTDTQYF.

Notes on this clonotype: A read error may produce the germline difference seen at one junction end. The chain employs TRBV12-3 or TRBV12-4 and TRBJ2-5; D not resolved. This CDR3 has 14 residues. The CDR3 reads CASSFLSRQGTQYF. The CDR3 nucleotides are TGTGCCAGCAGTTTCCTCAGTAGACAAGGGACCCAGTACTTC.

This clonotype came up many times. The rearrangement joins TRBV5-8 to TRBJ2-5; 9 positions match TRBD1. J gave up 5 bases and V 4 bases, and 9 bases lay outside the gene matches. The CDR3 is 15 amino acids. From germline, CDR1 is SGHTS and CDR2 YDEGEE. The CDR3 DNA follows: TGTGCCAGCAGCCTCGGGGACAGGGCCCTGGAGACCCAGTACTTC. Its translation: CASSLGDRALETQYF.

This clonotype was counted ten times or more. The CDR3: CASSQRAGEGYEQYF. In DNA, the CDR3 is TGCGCCAGCAGCCAAAGGGCGGGAGAGGGGTACGAGCAGTACTTC. The chain employs TRBV5-1 and TRBJ2-7; the match to TRBD2 covers 7 bases. The CDR3 loop spans 15 amino acids. Germline CDR1 and CDR2: SGHRS and YFSETQ. J was trimmed by 4 bases and V by 4 bases; bases with no gene match: 11.

With respect to this clonotype: Just one base apart from a much larger clone, this may be a read error. The rearrangement uses TRBV2 and TRBJ1-4; 7 nucleotides line up with TRBD1. This CDR3 has 14 amino acids. The germline CDR1 and CDR2 sequences are SNHLY and FYNNEI. V was pared by 11 bases and J by 8 bases, with 14 bases of the junction left unmatched. In DNA form, the CDR3 reads TGTGCCGGCTCCCCGGACAGGCTATACGAAAAACTGTTTTTT. Its translation is CAGSPDRLYEKLFF. Full variable domain (missing parts from reference TRBV2 and TRBJ1-4): EPEVTQTPSHQVTQMGQEVILRCVPISNHLYFYWYRQILGQKVEFLVSFYNNEISEKSEIFDDQFSVERPDGSNFTLKIRSTKLEDSAMYFCAGSPDRLYEKLFFGSGTQLSVL.

This clonotype was detected ten times or more. The chain links TRBV7-8 to TRBJ2-5, with D possibly being TRBD1 (5 bases). The CDR3 is 16 residues long. V was cut by 5 bases and J by 1 base, with 17 bases left in between. Germline loops: CDR1 SGHVS, CDR2 FQNEAQ. The chain's CDR3 is CASSLQAAASQETQYF. Here the CDR3 DNA reads TGTGCCAGCAGCCTACAGGCGGCGGCCAGCCAAGAGACCCAGTACTTC. Drawing the rest from reference TRBV7-8 and TRBJ2-5, the complete variable domain is GAGVSQSPRYKVAKRGQDVALRCDPISGHVSLFWYQQALGQGPEFLTYFQNEAQLDKSGLPSDRFFAERPEGSVSTLKIQRTQQEDSAVYLCASSLQAAASQETQYFGPGTRLLVL.

This clonotype has at least ten counts. The V call is TRBV6-2 or TRBV6-3, the J call TRBJ2-7, with D hard to call. The V and J ends lost 6 bases and 2 bases respectively, with 8 bases between them. This CDR3 has 12 amino acids. Germline V gene lookup returns CDR1 MNHEY and CDR2 SVGEGT. The CDR3 DNA follows: TGTGCCAGCAGCCAGAGTACCTACGAGCAGTACTTC. Its protein is CASSQSTYEQYF.

The chain carries TRBV7-9 and TRBJ1-1; 8 nucleotides match TRBD1. Germline V gene lookup returns CDR1 SEHNR and CDR2 FQNEAQ (reference sequence). The CDR3 runs to 15 residues. Germline trimming cut 6 bases from V and 3 bases from J; bases unmatched to any gene: 9. CDR3 DNA sequence: TGTGCCAGCAGTTCCCGGACAGGGATGGACACTGAAGCTTTCTTT. Amino acid sequence: CASSSRTGMDTEAFF.

In its sample, this clonotype was seen many times. This chain connects TRBV28 to TRBJ1-1; no clear D. Trimming took 5 bases from V and 3 from J, leaving 7 bases between them. CDR3 length: 12 amino acids. Germline CDR1 is MDHEN and CDR2 is SYDVKM. DNA for the CDR3: TGTGCCAGCAGTCTTCAGTACACTGAAGCTTTCTTT. This gives the protein CASSLQYTEAFF.

DNA for the CDR3: TGTGCCAGCAGCTTTAGGACCGAGAGAAACACCGGGGAGCTGTTTTTT. Translation gives CASSFRTERNTGELFF. The rearrangement uses TRBV7-9 and TRBJ2-2; no clear D gene. V lost 3 bases to trimming and J lost 2 bases, with 13 bases between them. Germline CDR1 and CDR2: SEHNR and FQNEAQ (reference sequence). CDR3 length equals 16 residues.

At least ten counts were recorded for this clonotype. V usage is TRBV28 and J usage is TRBJ2-5; D might be TRBD1 (6 bases). Germline V gives CDR1 MDHEN, CDR2 SYDVKM. With 5 bases removed from V and 5 bases from J, the gap between germline ends came to 21 bases. CDR3 length equals 16 residues. Here the CDR3 reads CASSIWTVTNAETQYF. The CDR3 DNA is TGTGCCAGCAGTATCTGGACAGTTACGAACGCGGAGACCCAGTACTTC.

This clonotype was recorded many times. The J gene is TRBJ2-5, the V gene TRBV5-1, with D perhaps TRBD1 or TRBD2 (6 bases each). The CDR3 covers 16 residues. Trimming took 5 bases from V and 2 from J, leaving 19 bases between them. Looked up from germline, CDR1 is SGHRS and CDR2 is YFSETQ. In DNA, the CDR3 is TGCGCCAGCAGTCCAGGCCTCCAGGGGAGGCAAGAGACCCAGTACTTC. Translated, it gives CASSPGLQGRQETQYF.

This clonotype has ten or more counts. This chain connects TRBV6-2 or TRBV6-3 to TRBJ2-3, with 8 nucleotides matching TRBD2. With V trimmed by 8 bases and J by 2 bases, 9 bases remained unmatched. The CDR3 is made up of 15 amino acids. CDR1 and CDR2 from the germline V gene are MNHEY and SVGEGT. Written as DNA, the CDR3 is TGTGCCAGCTACGAGCGGGGGTCTACCACAGATACGCAGTATTTT. Translated: CASYERGSTTDTQYF.

This clonotype showed up many times. V is TRBV12-3 or TRBV12-4 and J is TRBJ2-2; 7 bases agree with TRBD2. CDR3 length: 13 amino acids. V lost 7 bases to trimming and J lost 8 bases; unmatched junction nucleotides: 7. CDR3 residues: CASTLGRGGELFF. CDR3 nucleotide sequence: TGTGCCAGCACCTTAGGGAGGGGTGGGGAGCTGTTTTTT.

As concerns this clonotype: Germline is not matched at one junction end, which may reflect a read error. The chain joins TRBV10-3 to TRBJ1-2; no clear D gene. This CDR3 comprises 11 residues. Germline assignment: CDR1 ENHRY and CDR2 SYGVKD. CDR3 protein: CASSQLYGYTF. CDR3 DNA: TGTGCCAGCAGTCAACTCTATGGCTACACCTTC.

V is TRBV7-9 and J is TRBJ1-1; TRBD1 agrees at 7 bases. CDR3 length equals 15 residues. Germline CDR1 is SEHNR and CDR2 is FQNEAQ (reference sequence). The V and J ends lost 4 bases and 5 bases, in that order; junction bases with no gene match: 10. CDR3 sequence reads: CASSSLGAGGTEAFF. The CDR3 DNA is TGTGCCAGCAGCTCCCTTGGTGCAGGGGGGACTGAAGCTTTCTTT.

This clonotype was counted a few times. This rearrangement joins TRBV12-3 or TRBV12-4 to TRBJ2-2; maybe TRBD1 (5 bases). This CDR3 spans 15 amino acids. The V and J ends lost 3 bases and 0 bases respectively, with 8 bases between them. The CDR3 DNA reads TGTGCCAGCAGTTTCGGACACCCGAACACCGGGGAGCTGTTTTTT. It yields the protein CASSFGHPNTGELFF.

This clonotype appeared many times. The chain combines TRBV11-2 with TRBJ2-7, with D possibly TRBD1 on 6 matching bases. The V end was cut by 3 bases, the J end by 6 bases, with 15 bases between. CDR1 and CDR2 (germline): SGHAT, FQNNGV. The CDR3 has 14 residues. Here the CDR3 DNA reads TGTGCCAGCAGCTTTTCAGGGGCCCCCCCCGAGCAGTACTTC. Protein product: CASSFSGAPPEQYF.

This clonotype was recorded many times. The chain has TRBV3-1 and TRBJ1-1; a possible D gene is TRBD1 (5 bases). The length of the CDR3 is 14 residues. Trimming left V 0 bases short and J 3 bases short, with 8 bases between. CDR1 and CDR2 (germline): LGHDT, YNNKEL (reference sequence). CDR3 amino acids: CASSQDWGDTEAFF. The CDR3 nucleotides are TGTGCCAGCAGCCAAGATTGGGGGGACACTGAAGCTTTCTTT.

This clonotype was observed at least ten times. This chain links TRBV6-2 or TRBV6-3 with TRBJ2-7, with 13 bases lining up with TRBD2. Germline values: CDR1 MNHEY, CDR2 SVGEGT. J was trimmed by 4 bases and V by 6 bases; bases with no gene match: 12. The CDR3 length is 17 residues. In DNA, the CDR3 is TGTGCCAGCAGCTATCACTGGACTAGCGGGAGCTTTTACGAGCAGTACTTC. Translating gives CASSYHWTSGSFYEQYF.

This clonotype was counted only a few times. It may be a read error: a sequence one base away is much more abundant. The chain links TRBV3-1 to TRBJ2-5; no clear D gene. V was pared by 8 bases and J by 1 base, with 8 bases between. CDR1 and CDR2 (germline): LGHDT, YNNKEL (reference sequence). This CDR3 region has 12 residues. CDR3 nucleotides: TGTGCCAGCGGCTGGGGCCAAGAGACCCAGTACTTC. Translation gives CASGWGQETQYF.

This rearrangement joins TRBV2 to TRBJ2-5; 8 bases map to TRBD2. The junction had 8 bases not matched to a gene; V was cut back by 6 bases and J by 5 bases. The CDR3 has 14 amino acids. CDR1 and CDR2 (germline): SNHLY, FYNNEI. The CDR3 DNA is TGTGCCAGCAGCCCCCGACGGGGGGGGGAGACCCAGTACTTC. Amino acid sequence: CASSPRRGGETQYF.